This TCR beta chain was recorded in a study of beta chain features in type 1 diabetes. Study as a whole: All samples combined gave roughly 110,000,000 sorted cells for examination.

The isolated RNA, all of it, was reverse transcribed, so expressed TCRB transcripts were what got sequenced. The method was immunoSEQ multiplex PCR; TCRdb's version includes in-frame clones alone and lacks a portion of them. This table has some 200,000 clones, roughly a tenth appearing once. Trimming cost V 5 bases and J 5 bases; bases outside gene matches: 5. The CDR3 spans 13 residues. Germline V gene data show CDR1 as SGHTA and CDR2 as FQGNSA. Material: central memory CD4+ T cells from blood. This chain joins TRBV7-2 and TRBJ1-1, with 7 nucleotides matching TRBD1. This clonotype was obtained from a man aged 18 to 30 in good health. The CDR3 sequence: CASSVTGRTEAFF. DNA of the CDR3: TGTGCCAGCAGCGTGACAGGGAGGACTGAAGCTTTCTTT.